These 31 T cell receptor beta chains share one sample of origin, sequenced in a study of blood T cells in healthy people across ages. Combining a sample-barcoded 5' primer with a J-beta primer mix, a second PCR ran for roughly 7 to 12 cycles. MiXCR, run by TCRdb on the 5' RACE reads, gives a single entry per CDR3 protein. The sample carries about a million distinct CDR3 sequences, roughly 48% recorded once. The sequenced sample was blood. All receptors come from a man under 40 in good health.

The gene calls are TRBV24-1 and TRBJ2-1; D is undetermined. The CDR3 is made up of 13 amino acids. V lost 5 bases, J lost 10 bases, and 14 bases lay in between. CDR1 KGHDR and CDR2 SFDVKD come from the germline V gene. The CDR3 spells CATSGLGWEEQFF. In nucleotides, the CDR3 is TGTGCCACCAGTGGTTTAGGGTGGGAAGAGCAGTTCTTC.

The V call is TRBV12-3 or TRBV12-4, the J call TRBJ1-4, with D tentatively TRBD1 (5 bases). The CDR3 length is 14 residues. V lost 5 bases to trimming and J lost 7 bases, with 14 bases between them. The CDR3: CASSAVGHGEKLFF. The CDR3 DNA is TGTGCCAGCAGTGCAGTGGGGCATGGTGAAAAACTGTTTTTT.

This clonotype was counted only a few times. CDR3 coding DNA: TGCAGCGGGGCACAAAACAATGAGCAGTTCTTC. Residues: CSGAQNNEQFF. The chain combines TRBV29-1 with TRBJ2-1; the D is unclear. Germline V gene lookup returns CDR1 SQVTM and CDR2 ANQGSEA. Deletions cut 7 bases from V and 5 bases from J, with 9 bases between. The CDR3 spans 11 residues.

This clonotype appeared a single time. The V call is TRBV28, the J call TRBJ2-2; 7 bases are a match to TRBD1. This CDR3 has 17 residues. The V and J ends lost 2 bases and 4 bases, in that order; junction bases with no gene match: 10. In germline, CDR1 is MDHEN, CDR2 SYDVKM. The chain's CDR3 is CASSLSSETGPTGELFF. In DNA, the CDR3 is TGTGCCAGCAGTTTAAGTTCCGAGACAGGGCCCACCGGGGAGCTGTTTTTT.

This clonotype was seen once. The CDR3 loop reads CASSGVKGQYF. In nucleotides, the CDR3 is TGTGCCAGCAGTGGGGTTAAGGGCCAGTACTTC. The chain uses TRBV6-5 and TRBJ2-5; the D is unclear. The CDR3 is made up of 11 amino acids. V lost 5 bases and J lost 10, with 11 bases in between. Per the germline V gene, CDR1 is MNHEY and CDR2 is SVGAGI.

J is TRBJ2-7 and V is TRBV29-1; weak D call: TRBD2 (7 bases). Trimming left V 4 bases short and J 0 bases short, with 16 bases between. This CDR3 contains 15 residues. Germline values: CDR1 SQVTM, CDR2 ANQGSEA. The CDR3 nucleotides are TGCAGCGTTGGGTGGGGGGGCGCAAGCTCCTACGAGCAGTACTTC. Its protein is CSVGWGGASSYEQYF.

V is TRBV20-1 and J is TRBJ2-1, with TRBD2 matching over 7 bases. The ends lost 8 bases at V and 8 bases at J; junction bases unmatched: 15. CDR1 is DFQATT and CDR2 is SNEGSKA in the germline V gene (reference sequence). CDR3 length equals 14 residues. The CDR3 DNA is TGCAGTCCTGAAAGCGGGGCGATTGGGTATGAGCAGTTCTTC. It translates to CSPESGAIGYEQFF.

The V and J genes are TRBV6-2 or TRBV6-3 and TRBJ2-3; TRBD1 matches at 7 bases. Per germline, CDR1 MNHEY and CDR2 SVGEGT. V gave up 6 bases and J gave up 3 bases; unmatched junction bases: 6. The CDR3 runs 14 residues. CDR3 sequence reads: CASSHGQETDTQYF. Here the CDR3 DNA reads TGTGCCAGCAGCCACGGACAGGAGACAGATACGCAGTATTTT.

This clonotype was seen just once. The chain couples TRBV25-1 to TRBJ2-3; D remains ambiguous. This CDR3 is built from 16 residues. Germline V gene lookup returns CDR1 MGHDK and CDR2 SYGVNS. V lost 1 base to trimming and J lost 2 bases, with 13 bases between them. The CDR3 sequence: CASSEFKGETTDTQYF. The CDR3 coding sequence is TGTGCCAGCAGTGAATTTAAGGGCGAGACCACAGATACGCAGTATTTT.

The V call is TRBV29-1, the J call TRBJ1-1; no clear D. Germline CDR1 is SQVTM and CDR2 is ANQGSEA. The CDR3 length is 13 residues. The V and J ends lost 4 bases and 2 bases respectively, with 11 bases between them. The CDR3 loop is CSVVRLLNTEAFF. For the CDR3, the DNA is TGCAGCGTTGTCCGGCTTTTAAACACTGAAGCTTTCTTT.

A word on this clonotype: A read error may produce the germline difference seen at one junction end. This chain links TRBV20-1 with TRBJ1-1, with TRBD1 as a possible D gene (5 bases). Per the germline V gene, CDR1 is DFQATT and CDR2 is SNEGSKA (reference sequence). The CDR3 runs to 11 residues. The CDR3, as DNA: TGCAGTGTTAGAGGGGTCCCTGAAGCTTTCTTT. Translating gives CSVRGVPEAFF.

The chain joins TRBV5-1 to TRBJ2-5; 13 nucleotides agree with TRBD2. The J call may be faulty, since TRBJ2-7 better matches the DNA end. CDR3 length equals 16 residues. Per germline, CDR1 SGHRS and CDR2 YFSETQ. The CDR3 protein is CASSTGTSGDICEQYF. CDR3 DNA sequence: TGCGCCAGCAGCACGGGGACTAGCGGGGATATCTGCGAGCAGTACTTC.

CDR3 protein: CASSFPGGSYGYTF. CDR3 DNA: TGTGCCAGCAGTTTCCCCGGGGGGTCCTATGGCTACACCTTC. J is TRBJ1-2 and V is TRBV28, with a possible D match to TRBD1 (5 bases). The CDR3 covers 14 residues. Looked up from germline, CDR1 is MDHEN and CDR2 is SYDVKM. Trimming removed 3 bases from V and 4 bases from J, with 12 bases in between.

In its sample, this clonotype was seen a few times. This rearrangement joins TRBV7-2 to TRBJ2-4, with a possible D match to TRBD1 (5 bases). The CDR3 has 14 amino acids. Germline CDR1 and CDR2: SGHTA and FQGNSA. The V end lost 5 bases, the J end lost 0 bases, and 8 bases lay between the germline ends. CDR3 bases: TGTGCCAGCAGCCGACAGCTAGCCAAAAACATTCAGTACTTC. It is translated as CASSRQLAKNIQYF.

This clonotype was detected a few times. The chain is built from TRBV6-5 and TRBJ2-5, with 7 bases lining up with TRBD2. V lost 7 bases and J lost 2; bases outside the gene matches: 10. The germline gives CDR1 MNHEY, CDR2 SVGAGI. The CDR3 runs to 15 residues. CDR3 in amino acids: CASTVIGGSQETQYF. The CDR3, as DNA: TGTGCCAGCACTGTCATCGGGGGGAGTCAAGAGACCCAGTACTTC.

V is TRBV2 and J is TRBJ2-5, with 9 bases fitting TRBD1. Germline CDR1 reads SNHLY; CDR2 reads FYNNEI. The CDR3 extends over 13 amino acids. The V and J ends lost 4 bases and 5 bases, in that order; junction bases with no gene match: 2. The CDR3 DNA reads as TGTGCCAGCAGTGGGGACAGGGCTGAGACCCAGTACTTC. This translates into CASSGDRAETQYF. The full variable domain, completed using reference TRBV2 and TRBJ2-5, is EPEVTQTPSHQVTQMGQEVILRCVPISNHLYFYWYRQILGQKVEFLVSFYNNEISEKSEIFDDQFSVERPDGSNFTLKIRSTKLEDSAMYFCASSGDRAETQYFGPGTRLLVL.

The J gene is TRBJ2-5, the V gene TRBV6-2 or TRBV6-3, with 7 bases fitting TRBD2. The last part of the DNA fits TRBJ2-7 better; the J call may be wrong. The CDR3 is made up of 15 amino acids. Germline assignment: CDR1 MNHEY and CDR2 SVGEGT. CDR3 DNA: TGTGCCAGCAGTTACTCAGCGGGGCGCTTCCACGAGCAGTACTTC. Translating gives CASSYSAGRFHEQYF.

This clonotype was seen a handful of times. The CDR3 region has the DNA TGTGCCAGCAGCTTAGCGCCATCTAGCGCTGGGGGCGAGCAGTTCTTC. Encoded protein: CASSLAPSSAGGEQFF. The chain carries TRBV7-9 and TRBJ2-1; possibly TRBD1 or TRBD2 for D (6 bases each). CDR1 and CDR2 (germline): SEHNR, FQNEAQ (reference sequence). The V and J ends lost 0 bases and 10 bases respectively, with 19 bases between them. The CDR3 is 16 residues long.

The rearrangement joins TRBV5-4 to TRBJ2-1; D is unclear. In germline, CDR1 is SGHNT, CDR2 YYREEE (reference sequence). The CDR3 contains 15 residues. V was shortened by 0 bases and J by 5 bases, with 12 bases between the two germline ends. The CDR3 loop is CASSLGAGVNNEQFF. The DNA for the CDR3 is TGTGCCAGCAGCTTGGGGGCCGGCGTCAACAATGAGCAGTTCTTC.

A remark on this clonotype: One end of the junction varies from germline; a read error may be responsible. This sequence joins TRBV2 and TRBJ2-5; no firm D call. The J call may be wrong; the DNA end is better matched by TRBJ2-7. This CDR3 contains 14 residues. Per the germline V gene, CDR1 is SNHLY and CDR2 is FYNNEI. CDR3 nucleotide sequence: TGTACCAGCAGTGAATCAGCAGGTTTTTACGAGCAGTACTTC. Translating gives CTSSESAGFYEQYF.

V gene TRBV10-3 combines with J gene TRBJ2-7, with a tentative D call TRBD2 (6 bases). The CDR3 spans 14 residues. Germline values: CDR1 ENHRY, CDR2 SYGVKD. V was clipped by 3 bases and J by 1 base, with 10 bases between them. Here the CDR3 DNA reads TGTGCCATCAGTGATATGGGGGGATCCTACGAGCAGTACTTC. Its protein is CAISDMGGSYEQYF.

The rearrangement links TRBV7-8 to TRBJ2-4; a possible D gene is TRBD1 (6 bases). V gave up 5 bases and J gave up 5 bases, with 22 bases separating them. From germline, CDR1 is SGHVS and CDR2 FQNEAQ. The CDR3 loop spans 17 amino acids. CDR3 sequence (DNA): TGTGCCAGCAGCCGTCTTGACAGGCGGTCGGGGCAAAACATTCAGTACTTC. This gives the protein CASSRLDRRSGQNIQYF.

This clonotype has a count of ten or more. The rearrangement uses TRBV7-2 and TRBJ2-3, with D possibly being TRBD1 (6 bases). The CDR3 loop spans 15 amino acids. Germline V gives CDR1 SGHTA, CDR2 FQGNSA. V lost 1 base to trimming and J lost 1 base, with 9 bases between them. CDR3 DNA: TGTGCCAGCAGCTTAGGGGGGCGTGGCACAGATACGCAGTATTTT. It translates to CASSLGGRGTDTQYF.

As to this clonotype: A junction end diverges from the germline sequence, so it may reflect a read error. The genes are TRBV20-1 and TRBJ2-5, with D unresolved. Gene TRBJ2-7 matches the end of the DNA better, so the J call may be wrong. The CDR3 contains 13 residues. Germline CDR1 is DFQATT and CDR2 is SNEGSKA (reference sequence). In DNA, the CDR3 is TGCAGTGCTGGAGATTTCCTGGACTACGAGCAGTACTTC. Encoded protein: CSAGDFLDYEQYF.

This clonotype showed up just a few times. The chain joins TRBV5-1 to TRBJ2-3, with D possibly TRBD2 on 6 matching bases. The CDR3 contains 15 residues. Germline loops: CDR1 SGHRS, CDR2 YFSETQ. Trimming took off 0 bases at V and 1 base at J, with 9 bases between the two ends. The CDR3 here is CASSLEPGGTDTQYF. Here the CDR3 DNA reads TGCGCCAGCAGCTTGGAACCGGGAGGCACAGATACGCAGTATTTT. The entire variable domain, with the rest obtained from reference TRBV5-1 and TRBJ2-3, is as follows: KAGVTQTPRYLIKTRGQQVTLSCSPISGHRSVSWYQQTPGQGLQFLFEYFSETQRNKGNFPGRFSGRQFSNSRSEMNVSTLELGDSALYLCASSLEPGGTDTQYFGPGTRLTVL.

This clonotype was counted at least ten times. The V and J genes are TRBV10-3 and TRBJ2-5, with D uncertain. Germline assignment: CDR1 ENHRY and CDR2 SYGVKD. With 3 bases removed from V and 1 base from J, the gap between germline ends came to 6 bases. CDR3 size: 13 residues. The CDR3 is CAISDITQETQYF. CDR3 in DNA: TGTGCCATCAGTGATATTACCCAAGAGACCCAGTACTTC.

This rearrangement joins TRBV6-5 to TRBJ1-2; D is perhaps TRBD1 (5 bases). Per germline, CDR1 MNHEY and CDR2 SVGAGI. Trimming stripped 6 bases from V and 0 bases from J, with 11 bases between. The CDR3 is 14 residues long. The CDR3 here is CASRGEGTNYGYTF. Here the CDR3 DNA reads TGTGCCAGCAGAGGGGAGGGAACTAACTATGGCTACACCTTC.

This clonotype was detected many times. Possible read error: a much larger clone is one base away. This chain uses TRBV11-3 with TRBJ2-7; 9 bases match TRBD1. V lost 5 bases and J lost 3; bases outside the gene matches: 8. Germline V gene lookup returns CDR1 SGHNT and CDR2 YENEEA. The CDR3 length is 15 residues. CDR3 nucleotides: TGTGCCAGCAGCCCAGGGGGACAGGGACTCTACGAGCAGTACTTC. Protein: CASSPGGQGLYEQYF. Full variable domain (missing parts from reference TRBV11-3 and TRBJ2-7): EAGVVQSPRYKIIEKKQPVAFWCNPISGHNTLYWYLQNLGQGPELLIRYENEEAVDDSQLPKDRFSAERLKGVDSTLKIQPAELGDSAVYLCASSPGGQGLYEQYFGPGTRLTVT.

This sequence joins TRBV25-1 and TRBJ2-5; D may match TRBD1 or TRBD2 (5 bases each). V dropped 0 bases and J dropped 2 bases, with 16 bases sitting between them. This CDR3 region has 17 residues. Germline CDR1 MGHDK, CDR2 SYGVNS. CDR3 protein: CASSEYRGLKPQETQYF. Written as DNA, the CDR3 is TGTGCCAGCAGTGAATATCGGGGCCTAAAACCTCAAGAGACCCAGTACTTC.

CDR3 sequence (DNA): TGTGCCAGCAGCGTGGGGGGTCGGAACCAAGAGACCCAGTACTTC. Protein sequence: CASSVGGRNQETQYF. This rearrangement joins TRBV9 to TRBJ2-7, with TRBD2 as a possible D gene (6 bases). Gene TRBJ2-5 matches the end of the DNA better, so the J call may be wrong. The CDR3 sequence is 15 residues long. The germline V gene encodes CDR1 SGDLS and CDR2 YYNGEE.

The genes are TRBV5-1 and TRBJ1-2, with 7 bases aligning to TRBD1. The trim removed 4 bases at V and 7 bases at J, leaving 13 bases unmatched. The germline gives CDR1 SGHRS, CDR2 YFSETQ. The CDR3 length is 15 residues. For the CDR3, the DNA is TGCGCCAGCAGCCCCTATGACAGGGAAGTGATTGGCTACACCTTC. This gives the protein CASSPYDREVIGYTF.